These 21 T cell receptor beta chains share one sample of origin, sequenced in a study of blood T cell repertoires in COVID-19. TCRdb's copy holds only in-frame clones and misses some; the assay was immunoSEQ multiplex PCR. The table lists fewer than 200,000 clones, 75% to 90% of them singletons. The material sequenced was peripheral blood. Every receptor here comes from a man aged 55 to 70 with acute or convalescent COVID-19.

V gene TRBV7-8 combines with J gene TRBJ2-7, with D possibly TRBD2 on 6 matching bases. The CDR3 is 14 amino acids. The V end lost 2 bases, the J end lost 7 bases, and 15 bases lay between the germline ends. Germline-derived CDR1 and CDR2 are SGHVS and FQNEAQ. In nucleotides, the CDR3 is TGTGCCAGCAGCTTAATCGCGCGGGGTTGGGAGCAGTACTTC. Translated, it gives CASSLIARGWEQYF.

V is TRBV27 and J is TRBJ1-1; possible D gene TRBD1, 6 bases. The germline V gene encodes CDR1 MNHEY and CDR2 SMNVEV (reference sequence). CDR3 length equals 13 residues. V lost 6 bases and J lost 0, with 8 bases in between. The CDR3 protein is CASRGALNTEAFF. As DNA, the CDR3 is TGTGCCAGCAGGGGGGCTTTGAACACTGAAGCTTTCTTT.

This clone was recorded at least ten times. V is TRBV19 and J is TRBJ1-4; the D gene is possibly TRBD1 (5 bases). The germline V gene encodes CDR1 LNHDA and CDR2 SQIVND (reference sequence). V shed 6 bases and J shed 5 bases, with 10 bases lying between them. This CDR3 region has 13 residues. In nucleotides, the CDR3 is TGTGCCAGTAGAAGACAGCAAAATGAAAAACTGTTTTTT. Protein sequence: CASRRQQNEKLFF.

V gene TRBV9 combines with J gene TRBJ2-1; TRBD1 is a possible D gene (6 bases). The CDR3 runs 13 residues. CDR1 is SGDLS and CDR2 is YYNGEE in the germline V gene. The V and J ends lost 9 bases and 5 bases respectively, with 15 bases between them. The CDR3 nucleotides read TGTGCCACCATCCGGGACACCCACAATGAGCAGTTCTTC. Protein: CATIRDTHNEQFF.

The chain links TRBV5-1 to TRBJ2-5, with 9 bases aligning to TRBD1. With 3 bases clipped from V and 4 bases from J, the junction kept 13 bases outside the gene matches. Germline V CDR1 and CDR2: SGHRS, YFSETQ. The CDR3 is made up of 17 amino acids. CDR3 sequence (DNA): TGCGCCAGCAGCTCTCAGTCACAGGGGGCTGGCGGAGAGACCCAGTACTTC. This sequence encodes CASSSQSQGAGGETQYF.

This clone came up once. The identical CDR3 is also encoded by other nucleotide sequences in the sample. V and J are TRBV5-1 and TRBJ2-1, with 11 bases aligning to TRBD2. Looked up from germline, CDR1 is SGHRS and CDR2 is YFSETQ. The V gene end was trimmed by 0 bases and the J gene end by 7 bases; junction bases not matched to a gene: 3. This CDR3 contains 15 residues. The chain's CDR3 is CASSLALAGVNEQFF. In DNA, the CDR3 is TGCGCCAGCAGCTTGGCACTAGCGGGAGTTAATGAGCAGTTCTTC.

This rearrangement joins TRBV6-5 to TRBJ2-3, with 8 bases matching TRBD1. From germline, CDR1 is MNHEY and CDR2 SVGAGI. The CDR3 is 14 residues long. Trimming took 10 bases from V and 2 from J; bases not matched to a gene: 8. CDR3 nucleotides: TGTGCCACCGCGCGGGACAGGATCACAGATACGCAGTATTTT. As protein: CATARDRITDTQYF.

V is TRBV7-3 and J is TRBJ1-1, with D uncertain. The CDR3 totals 14 residues. CDR1 is SGHTA and CDR2 is FQGTGA in the germline V gene. V dropped 5 bases and J dropped 4 bases, with 14 bases sitting between them. The DNA for the CDR3 is TGTGCCAGCAGCCCCCAACCACGCGGCACTGAAGCTTTCTTT. Residues: CASSPQPRGTEAFF.

This clone has just one count. This chain uses TRBV7-6 with TRBJ1-6, with D unclear. CDR1 SGHVS and CDR2 FNYEAQ come from the germline V gene. Trimming took off 5 bases at V and 7 bases at J, with 9 bases between the two ends. CDR3 length: 13 residues. The CDR3: CASSHEVNSPLHF. The CDR3 bases are TGTGCCAGCAGCCACGAGGTGAATTCACCCCTCCACTTT. Full variable domain (rest looked up from reference TRBV7-6 and TRBJ1-6): GAGVSQSPRYKVTKRGQDVALRCDPISGHVSLYWYRQALGQGPEFLTYFNYEAQQDKSGLPNDRFSAERPEGSISTLTIQRTEQRDSAMYRCASSHEVNSPLHFGNGTRLTVT.

V usage is TRBV29-1 and J usage is TRBJ2-1, with a weak D call TRBD2 (5 bases). The V end lost 4 bases, the J end lost 10 bases, and 17 bases lay between the germline ends. Per germline, CDR1 SQVTM and CDR2 ANQGSEA. The CDR3 is 13 amino acids. DNA of the CDR3: TGCAGCGTTGGGAGCCTAGCATTTCAGGAGCAGTTCTTC. It codes for CSVGSLAFQEQFF.

The genes are TRBV4-2 and TRBJ1-3, with a possible D match to TRBD1 (6 bases). Germline values: CDR1 LGHNA, CDR2 YNFKEQ. V dropped 2 bases and J dropped 5 bases, with 16 bases sitting between them. The CDR3 runs to 16 residues. The CDR3 DNA is TGTGCCAGCAGCCAACCCACTACAGGGCTCAGAAACACCATATATTTT. This sequence encodes CASSQPTTGLRNTIYF.

The chain combines TRBV27 with TRBJ2-3, with D perhaps TRBD1 (5 bases). Germline assignment: CDR1 MNHEY and CDR2 SMNVEV (reference sequence). The V end lost 6 bases, the J end lost 1 base, and 20 bases lay between the germline ends. The CDR3 has 17 amino acids. The DNA for the CDR3 is TGTGCCAGCAGCAGCAGGGTCTCCGTAACCCGCACAGATACGCAGTATTTT. Protein: CASSSRVSVTRTDTQYF.

The chain recombines TRBV3-1 (or the pseudogene TRBV3-2) with TRBJ2-7; 7 nucleotides agree with TRBD1. CDR3 length equals 11 residues. Germline CDR1 reads LGHDT; CDR2 reads YNNKEL (reference sequence). V gave up 5 bases and J gave up 8 bases; unmatched junction bases: 3. CDR3 DNA sequence: TGTGCCAGCAGCGCGACAGGGAAGCAGTACTTC. Amino acids: CASSATGKQYF.

The rearrangement links TRBV6-4 to TRBJ2-1; a possible D gene is TRBD1 (5 bases). The CDR3 contains 15 residues. Germline CDR1 reads MRHNA; CDR2 reads SNTAGT. With 3 bases removed from V and 2 bases from J, the gap between germline ends came to 11 bases. CDR3 DNA: TGTGCCAGCAGTGAATCACAGGAAACCTACAATGAGCAGTTCTTC. It yields the protein CASSESQETYNEQFF.

J is TRBJ1-3 and V is TRBV5-1; TRBD1 is a possible D gene (5 bases). V was clipped by 2 bases and J by 4 bases, with 13 bases between them. The CDR3 is 15 residues long. Per germline, CDR1 SGHRS and CDR2 YFSETQ. The CDR3: CASSFYPGSGNTIYF. The CDR3 region has the DNA TGCGCCAGCAGCTTCTATCCAGGGTCCGGAAACACCATATATTTT. The full variable domain, completed using reference TRBV5-1 and TRBJ1-3, is KAGVTQTPRYLIKTRGQQVTLSCSPISGHRSVSWYQQTPGQGLQFLFEYFSETQRNKGNFPGRFSGRQFSNSRSEMNVSTLELGDSALYLCASSFYPGSGNTIYFGEGSWLTVV.

J is TRBJ1-2 and V is TRBV6-4; D is possibly TRBD1 (6 bases). The CDR3 loop spans 15 amino acids. CDR1 is MRHNA and CDR2 is SNTAGT in the germline V gene. Trimming stripped 6 bases from V and 2 bases from J, with 16 bases between. The CDR3, as DNA: TGTGCCAGCAGCTCTGATACAGGGCGAAACTATGGCTACACCTTC. Amino acid sequence: CASSSDTGRNYGYTF.

This clone appeared once. The chain links TRBV29-1 to TRBJ1-1, with 8 bases that match TRBD1. Germline V CDR1 and CDR2: SQVTM, ANQGSEA. The CDR3 consists of 14 residues. V shed 6 bases, J shed 3 bases, and the junction held 9 bases outside the gene matches. The CDR3 DNA is TGCAGCGTCAAGCAGGGGGCAGGGGACACTGAAGCTTTCTTT. Translating it yields CSVKQGAGDTEAFF.

This clone was counted a single time. This chain uses TRBV10-3 with TRBJ1-5; TRBD1 matches 7 bases. The length of the CDR3 is 16 residues. Trimming removed 2 bases from V and 3 bases from J; junction bases left unmatched: 7. Germline V gene lookup returns CDR1 ENHRY and CDR2 SYGVKD. DNA for the CDR3: TGTGCCATCAGTGAGAACGCAGGGGGAAACAATCAGCCCCAGCATTTT. The encoded protein is CAISENAGGNNQPQHF.

This chain links TRBV24-1 with TRBJ2-7; the D gene is possibly TRBD2 (6 bases). The V end was cut by 5 bases, the J end by 5 bases, with 12 bases between. Germline CDR1 reads KGHDR; CDR2 reads SFDVKD. The CDR3 is 13 residues long. CDR3 region: CATSGRGGHEQYF. The DNA for the CDR3 is TGTGCCACCAGTGGGAGGGGAGGCCACGAGCAGTACTTC.

J is TRBJ2-4 and V is TRBV6-5; D remains unclear. Germline CDR1 MNHEY, CDR2 SVGAGI. The CDR3 totals 15 residues. V was pared by 5 bases and J by 1 base, with 12 bases between. The CDR3: CASSIRSGAKNIQYF. The CDR3 DNA follows: TGTGCCAGCAGTATCCGTTCCGGGGCCAAAAACATTCAGTACTTC.

The chain recombines TRBV30 with TRBJ1-4; TRBD1 agrees at 10 bases. Germline V gene lookup returns CDR1 GTSNPN and CDR2 SVGIG (reference sequence). There are 14 residues in the CDR3. The V gene end was trimmed by 8 bases and the J gene end by 8 bases; junction bases not matched to a gene: 11. DNA of the CDR3: TGTGCCAGAAACTCCGGGACAGGGGAGGAAAAACTGTTTTTT. This codes for CARNSGTGEEKLFF.